The 22 T cell receptor beta chains presented below share a single source sample, sequenced in a study of control samples from healthy donors and cancer patients. Repertoires were generated with immunoSEQ multiplex PCR, while TCRdb's copy carries only in-frame clones and drops some. The profile covers about 170,000 clones, with just over 85% appearing a single time and 4.5% to 6% taken by the ten largest. The sequencing input was blood. These receptors were taken from a woman aged 25 to 39 in good health.

The genes are TRBV6-1 and TRBJ1-1, with D unclear. This CDR3 contains 14 residues. V was trimmed by 2 bases and J by 6 bases, leaving 13 bases between them. Germline V lookup: CDR1 MNHNS, CDR2 SASEGT. CDR3 sequence reads: CASSESHDVPEAFF. In nucleotides, the CDR3 is TGTGCCAGCAGTGAATCGCACGATGTCCCTGAAGCTTTCTTT.

The V and J genes are TRBV19 and TRBJ2-3, with a possible D match to TRBD2 (5 bases). CDR1 is LNHDA and CDR2 is SQIVND in the germline V gene (reference sequence). This CDR3 comprises 13 residues. V was clipped by 6 bases and J by 6 bases, with 13 bases between them. CDR3 bases: TGTGCCAGTAGCGGTGGGAGAGCGGATACGCAGTATTTT. Residues: CASSGGRADTQYF.

This clone is a singleton in its sample. The V gene is TRBV5-4, the J gene TRBJ1-1; possible D gene TRBD1, 5 bases. Germline values: CDR1 SGHNT, CDR2 YYREEE (reference sequence). This CDR3 spans 13 amino acids. V lost 7 bases and J 4 bases, leaving 14 bases between the germline ends. In DNA form, the CDR3 reads TGTGCCAGCGGTCAATCCGGGGGCACTGAAGCTTTCTTT. Amino acids: CASGQSGGTEAFF.

This clone was found a few times. The chain links TRBV7-2 to TRBJ1-1; 7 nucleotides align to TRBD1. V lost 3 bases, J lost 4 bases, and 5 bases stayed unmatched. This CDR3 is built from 14 residues. Germline V gene sequence: CDR1 SGHTA, CDR2 FQGNSA. CDR3 in amino acids: CASSLEGASTEAFF. CDR3 nucleotides: TGTGCCAGCAGCTTGGAGGGGGCGTCCACTGAAGCTTTCTTT. The variable domain in full, with the rest retrieved from reference TRBV7-2 and TRBJ1-1, is GAGVSQSPSNKVTEKGKDVELRCDPISGHTALYWYRQSLGQGLEFLIYFQGNSAPDKSGLPSDRFSAERTGGSVSTLTIQRTQQEDSAVYLCASSLEGASTEAFFGQGTRLTVV.

CDR3 sequence: CASSPQQAGTQYF. The CDR3 coding sequence is TGTGCCAGCTCACCACAGCAGGCTGGTACGCAGTATTTT. The chain links TRBV18 to TRBJ2-3; no clear D gene. Trimming left V 1 base short and J 8 bases short, with 10 bases between. In germline, CDR1 is KGHSH, CDR2 LQKENI. The CDR3 extends over 13 amino acids.

The chain uses TRBV28 and TRBJ1-1, with D uncertain. Trimming left V 5 bases short and J 2 bases short, with 15 bases between. The CDR3 has 15 amino acids. Per germline, CDR1 MDHEN and CDR2 SYDVKM. In nucleotides, the CDR3 is TGTGCCAGCAGTCCTGGGTACCTCACCAACACTGAAGCTTTCTTT. It specifies CASSPGYLTNTEAFF.

This chain uses TRBV12-1 with TRBJ1-2. TRBV12-1 is a pseudogene. The CDR3 has 13 amino acids. The CDR3 DNA reads TGTGCCAGCAGCTTTTCGTGGGGTGGCGGCTACACCTTC. This sequence encodes CASSFSWGGGYTF.

CDR3 DNA sequence: TGTGCCACCAGTGATGCGAAGGAATTTAACTATGGCTACACCTTC. Translation gives CATSDAKEFNYGYTF. V is TRBV24-1 and J is TRBJ1-2; unclear D gene. Germline CDR1 is KGHDR and CDR2 is SFDVKD. The CDR3 is 15 amino acids. Trimming took 3 bases from V and 1 from J, leaving 11 bases between them.

The V and J genes are TRBV5-1 and TRBJ1-6; the D gene is possibly TRBD1 (6 bases). The CDR3 totals 13 residues. Germline V CDR1 and CDR2: SGHRS, YFSETQ. Trimming stripped 7 bases from V and 6 bases from J, with 11 bases between. CDR3 region: CASRTAFNSPLHF. DNA for the CDR3: TGCGCCAGCCGGACAGCCTTTAATTCACCCCTCCACTTT.

This chain connects TRBV2 to TRBJ2-1; D may match TRBD1 or TRBD2 (5 bases each). V lost 8 bases to trimming and J lost 10 bases, with 18 bases between them. The CDR3 consists of 13 residues. CDR1 is SNHLY, CDR2 FYNNEI, per germline. The chain's CDR3 is CASSGTAAREQFF. The DNA for the CDR3 is TGTGCCAGCTCAGGGACGGCGGCCAGGGAGCAGTTCTTC.

The chain recombines TRBV5-3 with TRBJ1-3; D might be TRBD1 (5 bases). TRBV5-3 has ORF status, its function being uncertain. Trimming left V 7 bases short and J 2 bases short, with 22 bases between. CDR3 length: 17 amino acids. The CDR3 DNA is TGTGCCAGACCCCCTTGTGAGGTCGGGACGGCTGGAAACACCATATATTTT. Its protein is CARPPCEVGTAGNTIYF.

J is TRBJ2-3 and V is TRBV24-1; the match to TRBD2 covers 10 bases. J was trimmed by 4 bases and V by 3 bases; bases with no gene match: 12. The CDR3 loop spans 18 amino acids. Germline V gives CDR1 KGHDR, CDR2 SFDVKD. The CDR3 protein is CATSDPDSSSGGPDTQYF. For the CDR3, the DNA is TGTGCCACCAGTGATCCCGACAGTTCTAGCGGGGGTCCAGATACGCAGTATTTT.

The chain uses TRBV5-1 and TRBJ1-3; tentative D call: TRBD1 (5 bases). This CDR3 region has 14 residues. V was trimmed by 4 bases and J by 4 bases, leaving 12 bases between them. Germline loops: CDR1 SGHRS, CDR2 YFSETQ. CDR3 sequence: CASSPGSEGNTIYF. The DNA of the CDR3 is TGCGCCAGCAGCCCAGGGTCCGAGGGAAACACCATATATTTT.

The chain combines TRBV4-1 with TRBJ1-1; D possibly corresponds to TRBD1 (6 bases). Germline V gene lookup returns CDR1 MGHRA and CDR2 YSYEKL. Trimming removed 3 bases from V and 6 bases from J, with 11 bases in between. The length of the CDR3 is 13 residues. CDR3 sequence reads: CASSHGGLAEAFF. Here the CDR3 DNA reads TGCGCCAGCAGCCATGGGGGGCTGGCTGAAGCTTTCTTT.

The V call is TRBV7-9, the J call TRBJ2-1; 12 nucleotides match TRBD1. This CDR3 is 15 amino acids long. V dropped 1 base and J dropped 13; count of bases not matched to a gene: 8. Germline assignment: CDR1 SEHNR and CDR2 FQNEAQ (reference sequence). Here the CDR3 DNA reads TGTGCCAGCAGCTTAGATCGTAGTGGGACAGGGGGCCAGTTCTTC. The encoded protein is CASSLDRSGTGGQFF. Full variable domain (remainder filled in from reference TRBV7-9 and TRBJ2-1): DTGVSQNPRHKITKRGQNVTFRCDPISEHNRLYWYRQTLGQGPEFLTYFQNEAQLEKSRLLSDRFSAERPKGSFSTLEIQRTEQGDSAMYLCASSLDRSGTGGQFFGPGTRLTVL.

This chain joins TRBV18 and TRBJ2-7; D is uncertain. V dropped 11 bases and J dropped 7 bases, with 6 bases sitting between them. Per the germline V gene, CDR1 is KGHSH and CDR2 is LQKENI. The CDR3 spans 8 residues. DNA of the CDR3: TGTGCCGGGGAAGAGCAGTACGTC. Translated: CAGEEQYV.

V is TRBV2 and J is TRBJ1-2; 10 bases line up with TRBD1. The length of the CDR3 is 14 residues. With V trimmed by 7 bases and J by 3 bases, 5 bases remained unmatched. The germline V gene has CDR1 SNHLY and CDR2 FYNNEI. For the CDR3, the DNA is TGTGCCAGCACCGACAGGGGGCGCGACTATGGCTACACCTTC. Its translation: CASTDRGRDYGYTF.

This chain links TRBV11-3 with TRBJ1-1; TRBD1 is a possible D gene (5 bases). With 3 bases removed from V and 1 base from J, the gap between germline ends came to 9 bases. This CDR3 comprises 14 residues. Germline V gene lookup returns CDR1 SGHNT and CDR2 YENEEA. CDR3: CASSFDSKNTEAFF. CDR3 in DNA: TGTGCCAGCAGCTTTGACAGTAAGAACACTGAAGCTTTCTTT. Together with reference TRBV11-3 and TRBJ1-1, the CDR3 gives the full variable domain: EAGVVQSPRYKIIEKKQPVAFWCNPISGHNTLYWYLQNLGQGPELLIRYENEEAVDDSQLPKDRFSAERLKGVDSTLKIQPAELGDSAVYLCASSFDSKNTEAFFGQGTRLTVV.

The genes are TRBV7-9 and TRBJ2-1; D is possibly TRBD1 (5 bases). V gave up 5 bases and J gave up 3 bases, with 20 bases separating them. Per the germline V gene, CDR1 is SEHNR and CDR2 is FQNEAQ (reference sequence). The CDR3 has 17 amino acids. CDR3 sequence: CASSPPLGQNSYNEQFF. The CDR3 DNA is TGTGCCAGCAGCCCGCCGCTCGGACAAAATAGCTACAATGAGCAGTTCTTC.

The chain has TRBV3-1 (or the pseudogene TRBV3-2) and TRBJ1-5, with TRBD1 as a possible D gene (5 bases). V was clipped by 1 base and J by 9 bases, with 16 bases between them. The CDR3 length is 15 residues. Germline lookup yields CDR1 LGHDT and CDR2 YNNKEL (reference sequence). The CDR3 sequence: CASSQAGAPGLPQHF. The CDR3 coding sequence is TGTGCCAGCAGCCAAGCTGGGGCCCCGGGGCTGCCCCAGCATTTT.

In this sample, this clone turned up once. The chain joins TRBV7-9 to TRBJ1-1, with D unresolved. Germline loops: CDR1 SEHNR, CDR2 FQNEAQ (reference sequence). V was clipped by 2 bases and J by 0 bases, with 10 bases between them. CDR3 length: 15 amino acids. The CDR3 sequence: CASSLLAGLNTEAFF. In DNA form, the CDR3 reads TGTGCCAGCAGCTTATTGGCGGGCTTGAACACTGAAGCTTTCTTT.

V is TRBV28 and J is TRBJ2-1; D perhaps matches TRBD2 (7 bases). From germline, CDR1 is MDHEN and CDR2 SYDVKM. Trimming shortened V by 2 bases and J by 6 bases, and 17 bases separated the two germline ends. The CDR3 is made up of 16 amino acids. CDR3 DNA: TGTGCCAGCAGTTTAAGCGTGGGAGGGGGGAGCAATGAGCAGTTCTTC. Its protein product is CASSLSVGGGSNEQFF.